These 13 T cell receptor beta chains came from one sample sequenced in a study of blood T cell repertoires in COVID-19. Profiling relied on immunoSEQ multiplex PCR, and the TCRdb table lists in-frame clones only, not all of them. The sample records hundreds of thousands of clones, 82% being singletons. The sequencing sample was made of PBMCs or T cells enriched from blood (not recorded which). Every receptor here comes from a woman aged 55 to 70 who had recovered from COVID-19.

This rearrangement joins TRBV18 to TRBJ1-4; unclear D gene. Per the germline V gene, CDR1 is KGHSH and CDR2 is LQKENI. V was clipped by 1 base and J by 7 bases, with 10 bases between them. There are 14 residues in the CDR3. CDR3 sequence: CASSPRGSGEKLFF. CDR3 DNA sequence: TGTGCCAGCTCACCACGGGGAAGCGGTGAAAAACTGTTTTTT. The variable domain in full, completed from reference TRBV18 and TRBJ1-4, reads NAGVMQNPRHLVRRRGQEARLRCSPMKGHSHVYWYRQLPEEGLKFMVYLQKENIIDESGMPKERFSAEFPKEGPSILRIQQVVRGDSAAYFCASSPRGSGEKLFFGSGTQLSVL.

The CDR3 sequence: CASSLTGPTNEKLFF. The DNA for the CDR3 is TGTGCCAGCAGCTTAACAGGACCCACTAATGAAAAACTGTTTTTT. J is TRBJ1-4 and V is TRBV7-2; tentative D call: TRBD1 (5 bases). With 2 bases removed from V and 2 bases from J, the gap between germline ends came to 9 bases. CDR3 length: 15 amino acids. Germline V CDR1 and CDR2: SGHTA, FQGNSA.

The rearrangement uses TRBV13 and TRBJ2-1; D call uncertain. The V end was cut by 1 base, the J end by 9 bases, with 7 bases between. The CDR3 runs 12 residues. Germline V gene lookup returns CDR1 PRHDT and CDR2 FYEKMQ (reference sequence). CDR3 coding DNA: TGTGCCAGCAGCTTAGAACTCTCTGAGCAGTTCTTC. This translates into CASSLELSEQFF.

V usage is TRBV29-1 and J usage is TRBJ1-2; D is undetermined. Germline V gene data show CDR1 as SQVTM and CDR2 as ANQGSEA. The CDR3 length is 11 residues. With 3 bases removed from V and 4 bases from J, the gap between germline ends came to 6 bases. CDR3 region: CSVERLYGYTF. Here the CDR3 DNA reads TGCAGCGTTGAGCGCCTCTATGGCTACACCTTC.

The CDR3 is CASSRQAITAFF. As DNA, the CDR3 is TGTGCCAGCAGCCGACAGGCTATTACGGCTTTCTTT. The V gene is TRBV5-6, the J gene TRBJ1-1, with D possibly being TRBD1 (6 bases). V was cut by 4 bases and J by 11 bases, with 15 bases left in between. Germline V lookup: CDR1 SGHDT, CDR2 YYEEEE. CDR3 length: 12 residues.

This chain joins TRBV5-6 and TRBJ2-5; D uncertain. Germline CDR1 and CDR2: SGHDT and YYEEEE. The CDR3 extends over 13 amino acids. The V and J ends lost 1 base and 2 bases respectively, with 6 bases between them. The DNA for the CDR3 is TGTGCCAGCAGCTTGTATGAGCAAGAGACCCAGTACTTC. Its translation: CASSLYEQETQYF.

The chain recombines TRBV5-6 with TRBJ2-3; a possible D gene is TRBD2 (6 bases). Germline V CDR1 and CDR2: SGHDT, YYEEEE. The length of the CDR3 is 18 residues. Trimming removed 3 bases from V and 0 bases from J, with 20 bases in between. The CDR3: CASSWEEAAGRSTDTQYF. The CDR3 DNA reads as TGTGCCAGCAGCTGGGAGGAGGCGGCCGGGCGGAGCACAGATACGCAGTATTTT.

The rearrangement links TRBV18 to TRBJ1-3; TRBD1 matches at 8 bases. This CDR3 comprises 17 residues. From germline, CDR1 is KGHSH and CDR2 LQKENI. V shed 2 bases and J 0 bases; nucleotides not matched to a gene: 6. The CDR3 nucleotides are TGTGCCAGCTCACCAAGGGCTACAGGGGGCTCTGGAAACACCATATATTTT. It specifies CASSPRATGGSGNTIYF.

This clone has only one observation. The V gene is TRBV6-5, the J gene TRBJ2-1, with 10 bases that match TRBD2. V shed 3 bases and J 8 bases; nucleotides not matched to a gene: 7. From germline, CDR1 is MNHEY and CDR2 SVGAGI. The CDR3 sequence is 15 residues long. In DNA, the CDR3 is TGTGCCAGCAGTTATGGGCTAGCGGGAGAAGATGAGCAGTTCTTC. It specifies CASSYGLAGEDEQFF.

The sample holds a few counts of this clone. The V call is TRBV5-1, the J call TRBJ2-1, with TRBD1 identical over 7 bases. Germline assignment: CDR1 SGHRS and CDR2 YFSETQ. V lost 4 bases and J lost 5; bases outside the gene matches: 12. The CDR3 extends over 16 amino acids. DNA of the CDR3: TGCGCCAGCAGCGTCACAGGGGCTTGGGGTGACAATGAGCAGTTCTTC. Translated, it gives CASSVTGAWGDNEQFF.

The chain recombines TRBV19 with TRBJ1-1; 7 bases align to TRBD1. The CDR3 sequence is 14 residues long. V was clipped by 4 bases and J by 5 bases; unmatched bases: 7. Per the germline V gene, CDR1 is LNHDA and CDR2 is SQIVND (reference sequence). CDR3 residues: CASSRGTVGTEAFF. In DNA form, the CDR3 reads TGTGCCAGTAGTAGGGGGACAGTTGGGACTGAAGCTTTCTTT.

This rearrangement joins TRBV10-3 to TRBJ1-1; 9 positions agree with TRBD1. The CDR3 sequence is 13 residues long. Unmatched junction bases numbered 9, after V lost 7 bases and J lost 9 bases. The V gene's germline CDR1 is ENHRY and CDR2 SYGVKD. For the CDR3, the DNA is TGTGCCATCACCTCCGGGACAGGGCCCAAAGCTTTCTTT. It codes for CAITSGTGPKAFF.

This clone was observed a single time. The rearrangement links TRBV4-1 to TRBJ1-1; 11 nucleotides align to TRBD1. Trimming took 6 bases from V and 1 from J; bases not matched to a gene: 7. Germline assignment: CDR1 MGHRA and CDR2 YSYEKL. CDR3 length: 16 amino acids. The CDR3 sequence: CASRRTGGSKNTEAFF. CDR3 DNA: TGCGCCAGCAGGCGGACAGGGGGCAGCAAGAACACTGAAGCTTTCTTT.